This T cell receptor beta chain came from a study of cytomegalovirus exposure and HLA in healthy donors. General study findings and limits: Diagnosis of cytomegalovirus status made by the classifier reportedly showed high specificity and sensitivity.

As for this clone: Its antigen is currently unknown.

PCR employed 60 Vbeta and 13 Jbeta primers. The table came from immunoSEQ multiplex PCR; TCRdb's copy has only in-frame clones and leaves some out. The repertoire holds tens of thousands of clones, with over 65% as singletons. The CDR3 is made up of 18 amino acids. With 0 bases removed from V and 3 bases from J, the gap between germline ends came to 20 bases. The V gene's germline CDR1 is LGHNA and CDR2 YSLEER. The V call is TRBV4-3, the J call TRBJ1-1, with D hard to call. This clonotype was obtained from a woman between 40 and 50 years old in good health and CMV-seropositive. The sample was PBMCs. The CDR3 protein is CASSQEGQWGVSDTEAFF. The DNA for the CDR3 is TGCGCCAGCAGCCAAGAAGGCCAGTGGGGAGTGTCAGACACTGAAGCTTTCTTT.